This record looks at one T cell receptor beta chain sequence and its context. There is no known antigen for this receptor. No per-base quality is available; no much larger clone lies one base away. The cohort comprised around 690 healthy bone marrow donors. At the time of sampling, all cohort members were nominally healthy, though unrecorded immune exposures were likely present. The donor was CMV seropositive and was included in the group of some 290 seropositive cohort members. A peripheral blood sample was collected from each donor, and TCR beta sequencing was performed on peripheral blood mononuclear cells. Genomic DNA extraction from the blood cell samples was performed with the Qiagen DNeasy Blood Extraction Kit. The data derive from a study of cytomegalovirus exposure and HLA in healthy donors (dated by TCRdb to 2017 to 2019). About the investigation overall: An earlier analysis of approximately 600 of the donors reported 250 to 350 Gb of sequence data and roughly 100 million unique TCR beta sequences from some 180 million T cells. The study aimed to test whether cataloging public T cell receptors could reveal signatures of past pathogen exposure. To decide whether each TCR beta V gene segment behaved as functional or pseudogenic, an earlier analysis of nearly 600 of the donors relied on high-throughput TCR beta sequencing. Donor age, sex, ethnicity and CMV serostatus were compiled alongside the repertoire data. Class I and class II HLA loci were covered by the typing at four-digit resolution. In a later analysis, previously published TCR beta repertoires from 500 to 750 donors were re-analyzed and high-resolution HLA genotyping was added so that TCR occurrence patterns could be studied. A separate validation cohort of 100 to 150 different subjects was used in addition to the roughly 700-subject first cohort. Rather than using new phenotypic data, the later analysis identified candidate immune exposures from TCR beta sequences and from how often those sequences occurred across donors. Because of strong linkage in the cohort, roughly five DR-DQ haplotypes were treated as single units for association and clustering. Genome-wide SNP genotypes for about three fifths of the 666 donors were used in a later genetic analysis, which treated that subset as a discovery cohort. An early release covering roughly 640 HLA-typed donors comprised 300 to 350 gigabases of sequencing data and approximately 85 million unique TCR sequences. The study combined high-throughput TCR immunosequencing, statistical association of individual TCRs with disease status, and machine learning to predict cytomegalovirus infection status. On average, around 240,000 unique TCR beta nucleotide sequences were sequenced per donor among a few hundred genotyped donors of the cohort, with roughly 20% of those sequences being non-productive. Every repertoire in the discovery cohort had been generated on one and the same sequencing platform. The T cell repertoires of under 750 subjects were profiled by immunosequencing and related to cytomegalovirus serostatus. Typing coverage differed by locus: A, B, C, DRB1 and DQB1 were typed in about 620-630 donors, DQA1 in about 510, DPA1 in roughly 590, and DPB1 in just under 480. Among the approximately 420 genotyped donors, approximately 77% belonged to the genetic ancestry cluster associated with self-reported Caucasian donors.

The full study reports these points: A few of the identified cytomegalovirus-associated TCR beta chains were confirmed in vitro to be specific for cytomegalovirus antigens. A later analysis associated 16,951 TCR beta sequences with specific HLA alleles at a false discovery rate of 0.05. It was suggested by the authors that the approach could potentially be generalized to other disease states and immunological phenotypes. Because the 87-base-pair reads could not distinguish some IMGT-functional V segments, including TRBV6-2 and TRBV6-3, those segments were excluded. The cohort was sequenced for TCR beta chains only, and without alpha or paired-chain data the features that could be detected were limited. A cluster of highly shared sequence variants was judged likely to represent a technical artifact of the sequencing pipeline. In an earlier analysis of about 600 of the donors, most TCR beta V segments appeared in productive rearrangements about 90% or about 30% of the time, broadly matching IMGT annotations. In a later analysis, the rate of TCR association differed among HLA loci, with DRB1 alleles having the most associated TCRs and HLA-C alleles having the fewest. A further reported finding was that TCR beta sequences accurately predicted the HLA-A and HLA-B alleles for most subjects in the first cohort. In both the original and validation cohorts, the classifier was reported to diagnose cytomegalovirus status with high specificity and sensitivity. When HLA alleles, especially DR and DQ, strongly co-occurred, TCR associations were difficult to assign to individual alleles. For the cohort, immune exposure information was limited to CMV serostatus. Because counts were too low, some 17 rarely observed V segments, including chromosome 9 orphons, were left out of the earlier analysis of over 550 of the donors. Compared with the approximately 720-donor mean, donors in an Asian-associated ancestry cluster had fewer N-insertions in productive TCRs, according to a later genetic analysis. Correlated functional status among segregating V segments might be attributable to linkage disequilibrium, but an unknown experimental factor could not be ruled out. HLA typing was unavailable for some donors at each locus, so association tests used only the typed subset. The presence/absence analyses assumed that sequencing depth was roughly uniform across donors, and that assumption may not be true. A later analysis reported that several top co-occurrence clusters appeared linked to parvovirus B19, influenza, CMV and Epstein-Barr virus. While some public TCRs were present in many individuals, most TCR sequences turned up only very rarely across donors. An association between a missense DCLRE1C variant and V-gene and J-gene trimming of TCR beta chains was found in a later genetic analysis and replicated in an independent cohort. In the study, approximately 160 TCR beta chains were listed as associated with cytomegalovirus. In a later analysis, most CMV-associated TCR beta chains were found to appear HLA-restricted, with HLA associations seemingly driven largely by CMV exposure. Compared with equally common non-associated chains, HLA-associated TCR beta chains in a later analysis were more clonally expanded and had lower generation probabilities.

To prepare the library, the immunoSEQ multiplex PCR assay was applied. For the multiplex PCR, a mixture combining 60 forward primers for TCR Vbeta segments and 13 reverse primers for TCR Jbeta segments was used. The CDR3 region of rearranged TCR beta genes was amplified from genomic DNA with a multiplex PCR assay. Amplified TCR beta libraries were sequenced as 87-base-pair reads on the Illumina HiSeq System. On the study's bioinformatics: A later analysis counted approximately 74 million unique TCR beta chains across the 666 repertoires, and roughly 10 million of these chains were shared by at least two donors. Raw reads were error-corrected and collapsed into unique sequences with a nearest-neighbor algorithm that merged closely related sequences to remove PCR and sequencing errors. CDR3 sequences were aligned to IMGT reference sequences to assign V, D and J gene segments. Each retained sequence needed at least a six-nucleotide match to both a V gene segment and a J gene segment. Rearrangements were classified as productive when the CDR3 lacked stop codons and remained in frame with V and J, and all other rearrangements were classified as non-productive. CDR3 was defined according to IMGT convention as the region running from the second conserved V-encoded cysteine to the conserved J-encoded phenylalanine. In an earlier analysis of just under 600 of the donors, sequences lacking an unambiguous match to a single V gene segment were excluded. In an earlier analysis of 587 of the donors, a V segment was called functional when productive rearrangements were above 56.7%, and segregating when the standard deviation between donors exceeded 5%. A statistical classification framework was developed to diagnose cytomegalovirus status using the catalog of TCR beta chain sequences. V and J gene assignment, in a later analysis, came from comparing TCR nucleotide sequences with IMGT/GENE-DB human TR gene sequences. Using the TCRdist pipeline, a later analysis assigned CDR3 sequences along with most-parsimonious VDJ recombination scenarios. In a later analysis, every TCR beta chain was defined by the combination of its CDR3 amino acid sequence and its V-gene family, and reads without a unique V-gene family were dropped. As a way to deal with suspected cross-contamination and a sequencing artifact, a later analysis dropped 450 to 600 nucleotide sequences that were highly shared and had low generation probability. For each public chain, a later analysis derived a clonal expansion index from normalized ranks of inferred template counts within each repertoire. A later analysis computed generation probabilities with a VDJ recombination model fitted to out-of-frame rearrangements, and checked the results against IGoR. In a later analysis, hypergeometric tests were used to score TCR-TCR, TCR-HLA and TCR-CMV co-occurrence, with a repertoire-size bias correction applied to TCR pairs. False discovery rates were estimated in a later analysis by permuting HLA or CMV assignments 20 times. In a later analysis, co-occurring TCRs were grouped using DBSCAN, and TCRdist sequence similarity was added for clustering within HLA-allele-positive subsets. For co-occurrence clustering, repertoires with fewer than 30,000 or more than 120,000 public chains were excluded, along with roughly 5 repertoires with anomalous nucleotide sharing. As stored in TCRdb, this immuneACCESS dataset retains in-frame rearrangements with V and J assigned. A fraction of the clones does not appear; measured against another copy, unresolved V genes explain less than half of the discrepancy, and the remainder lacks a known reason. From that table come the V and J calls and clone size; the DNA was used to work out D and trimming. Here the sample has about 160,000 clones; roughly 80% occur a single time. The ten most abundant clones make up roughly 4.8% of the sample.

The germline V gene sets CDR1 to MNHEY and CDR2 to SVGAGI. V ends up 0 bases short and J 7 bases short, with an unmatched junction base count of 8. The CDR3 starts with the cysteine, ends with the phenylalanine, and has 16 residues. The sequence is cut down to CDR3 DNA, 48 bases in frame from base 1. The origin of this receptor is a woman aged 50 to 60 in good health and CMV-seropositive. The sequence links TRBV6-5 to TRBJ1-4, and 7 junctional nucleotides match TRBD1. The sample taken for sequencing was PBMCs. The CDR3 here reads CASSYSWTGGREKLFF. The bases read TGTGCCAGCAGTTACTCCTGGACAGGAGGACGTGAAAAACTGTTTTTT.